This is a list of T cell receptor beta chains from one sample in a study of cytomegalovirus exposure and HLA in healthy donors. Repertoires were generated with immunoSEQ multiplex PCR, while TCRdb's copy carries only in-frame clones and drops some. The data hold some 140,000 clones, with about four fifths observed a single time. The sample consisted of PBMCs. These receptors were collected from a man between 18 and 29 years old in good health and CMV-seronegative. The CDR3 runs from the conserved cysteine through the conserved F or W. D genes are given only for firm matches. For some rows the clone size is stated as once, few or many, or as a class when expanded; others skip it.

j_call v_call d_call clone_size cdr3_nt cdr3_aa
TRBJ2-3 TRBV5-1 TRBD1 . TGCGCCAGCAGCTTAAGGGACAGCGGCACAGATACGCAGTATTTT CASSLRDSGTDTQYF
TRBJ2-6 TRBV2 . once TGTGCCAGCAGTGGGGGGGTTTCTGGGGCCAACGTCCTGACTTTC CASSGGVSGANVLTF
TRBJ2-1 TRBV28 . . TGTGCCAGCAGTTTAGGAGCGGAGCAGTTCTTC CASSLGAEQFF
TRBJ2-2 TRBV5-1 . . TGCGCCAGCAGCCCTACAGGGCTTAACACCGGGGAGCTGTTTTTT CASSPTGLNTGELFF
TRBJ1-2 TRBV5-6 . . TGTGCCAGCAGCCGACTAGACAGCACGAACTATGGCTACACCTTC CASSRLDSTNYGYTF
TRBJ2-1 TRBV7-3 . . TGTGCCAGCAGCCCCGTGGGCGGAGGGGGGGGATCCTACAATGAGCAGTTCTTC CASSPVGGGGGSYNEQFF
TRBJ2-7 TRBV5-1 . . TGCGCCAGCAGCCGGTCCCAAAATCTTCTTTTTACCTACGAGCAGTACTTC CASSRSQNLLFTYEQYF
TRBJ1-2 TRBV27 . . TGTGCCAGCAGTTTTCCCCGGGGCTATGGCTACACCTTC CASSFPRGYGYTF
TRBJ1-6 TRBV7-3 TRBD1 . TGTTCCAGCAGCTCCGGACAGGCAGCAACGAATTCACCCCTCCACTTT CSSSSGQAATNSPLHF
TRBJ2-1 TRBV18 . . TGTGCCAGCTCACTCCTCAATGAGCAGTTCTTC CASSLLNEQFF
TRBJ2-7 TRBV30 . . TGTGCCTGGGGTCCTGCGGGGACCTCCTACGAGCAGTACTTC CAWGPAGTSYEQYF
TRBJ1-2 TRBV6-1 . few TGTGCCAGTAGACAGACAGTCTATGGCTACACCTTC CASRQTVYGYTF
TRBJ1-2 TRBV5-1 TRBD1 . TGCGCCAGCAGCTTGGCCGGGACAGGGGTTGGCTATGGCTACACCTTC CASSLAGTGVGYGYTF
TRBJ1-4 TRBV6-1 . . TGTGCCAGCAGTGAAGAGGGACACCAAAAGGGCCGATTTAATGAAAAACTGTTTTTT CASSEEGHQKGRFNEKLFF
TRBJ1-2 TRBV5-1 . . TGCGCCAGCAGCTTGGACCCAGGAGGGCTCGGCTACACCTTC CASSLDPGGLGYTF
TRBJ2-7 TRBV30 . once TGTGCCTCAACCAGGGAAGCGAACGAGCAGTACTTC CASTREANEQYF
TRBJ1-5 TRBV5-8 TRBD1 few TGTGCCAGCAGCCAGAGACAGGGTTTAAAGGGCAATCAGCCCCAGCATTTT CASSQRQGLKGNQPQHF
TRBJ2-7 TRBV19 TRBD2 . TGTGCCAGTAGTATGGGGAGGGCGAACTACGAGCAGTACTTC CASSMGRANYEQYF
TRBJ2-7 TRBV9 . . TGTGCCAGCAGCGTAGAGTCAGGGTTGTACGAGCAGTACTTC CASSVESGLYEQYF
TRBJ1-1 TRBV28 . once TGTGCCAGCAGTATAGCCACTCCCATGAACACTGAAGCTTTCTTT CASSIATPMNTEAFF
TRBJ2-5 TRBV11-2 . few TGTGCCAGCAGCTTAGAGCTGGCGACTAGATTGTCTTGGGAGACCCAGTACTTC CASSLELATRLSWETQYF
TRBJ2-1 TRBV4-2 TRBD2 . TGTGCCAGCAGCTCTCACACCGGGACTAGCGGTGAGCAGTTCTTC CASSSHTGTSGEQFF
TRBJ1-4 TRBV2 . once TGTGCCAGCAGATCACAGGGCGCTAATGAAAAACTGTTTTTT CASRSQGANEKLFF
TRBJ2-6 TRBV15 . . TGTGCCACCCGACTTAGCCGCTCTGGGGCCAACGTCCTGACTTTC CATRLSRSGANVLTF
TRBJ1-6 TRBV5-4 TRBD1 . TGTGCCAGCAGCTTGGGGGGACAGCAGAGCTCCTATAATTCACCCCTCCACTTT CASSLGGQQSSYNSPLHF
TRBJ1-4 TRBV27 . . TGTGCCAGCAGTTTATCGGCCGGGGTTAATGAAAAACTGTTTTTT CASSLSAGVNEKLFF
TRBJ2-1 TRBV9 . . TGTGCCAGCAGCGTCAGGGGAGGGGATGAGCAGTTCTTC CASSVRGGDEQFF
TRBJ2-3 TRBV18 . . TGTGCCAGCTCAGTCCAGAGCACAGATACGCAGTATTTT CASSVQSTDTQYF
TRBJ2-2 TRBV6-1 TRBD1 few TGTGCCAGCAGTGAAACGACCGGGACAGAGGACCCCGGGGAGCTGTTTTTT CASSETTGTEDPGELFF
TRBJ2-3 TRBV19 . . TGTGCCAGTAGTATAATCCCACAAGATACGCAGTATTTT CASSIIPQDTQYF
TRBJ1-5 TRBV5-1 TRBD1 . TGCGCCAGCAGCGGAGACAGGGGTCAGCCCCAGCATTTT CASSGDRGQPQHF
TRBJ2-7 TRBV7-3 . . TGTGCCAGCAGCCCAGGAGGGTACGAGCAGTACTTC CASSPGGYEQYF
TRBJ2-7 TRBV7-2 TRBD2 . TGTGCCAGCAGCTTAGGGACTAGCGGCAGATACTCCTACGAGCAGTACTTC CASSLGTSGRYSYEQYF
TRBJ1-1 TRBV13 . . TGTGCCAGCAGCTTCGAGTCGGGGAGGACTGAAGCTTTCTTT CASSFESGRTEAFF